Sequencing of this TCR beta chain was carried out in a study of cytomegalovirus exposure and HLA in healthy donors. The PCR used 60 Vbeta and 13 Jbeta primers. Profiling relied on immunoSEQ multiplex PCR, and the TCRdb table lists in-frame clones only, not all of them. The repertoire holds 140,000 or so clones, over 75% seen once, with less than 3.5% in the top ten. V dropped 4 bases and J dropped 5 bases, with 14 bases sitting between them. Germline V gene data show CDR1 as KGHSH and CDR2 as LQKENI. This CDR3 region has 14 residues. Sequenced: PBMCs. The J gene is TRBJ1-2, the V gene TRBV18; D is possibly TRBD1 (6 bases). The receptor was isolated from a woman aged 30 to 39 in good health and CMV-seronegative. The CDR3 here is CASSRAGERYGYTF. The DNA for the CDR3 is TGTGCCAGCTCACGTGCAGGGGAACGGTATGGCTACACCTTC. The whole variable domain, filled in from reference TRBV18 and TRBJ1-2, reads NAGVMQNPRHLVRRRGQEARLRCSPMKGHSHVYWYRQLPEEGLKFMVYLQKENIIDESGMPKERFSAEFPKEGPSILRIQQVVRGDSAAYFCASSRAGERYGYTFGSGTRLTVV.